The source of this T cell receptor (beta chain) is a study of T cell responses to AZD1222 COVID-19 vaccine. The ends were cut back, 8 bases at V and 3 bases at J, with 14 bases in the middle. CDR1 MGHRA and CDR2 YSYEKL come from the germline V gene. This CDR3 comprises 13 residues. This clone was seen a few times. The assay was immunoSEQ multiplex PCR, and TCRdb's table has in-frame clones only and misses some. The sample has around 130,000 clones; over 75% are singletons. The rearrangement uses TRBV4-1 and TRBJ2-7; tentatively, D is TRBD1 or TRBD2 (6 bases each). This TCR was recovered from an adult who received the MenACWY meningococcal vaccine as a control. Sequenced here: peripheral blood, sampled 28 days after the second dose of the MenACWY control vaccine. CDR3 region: CASRMEGDYEQYF. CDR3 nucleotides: TGCGCCAGCCGGATGGAGGGGGACTACGAGCAGTACTTC.